Shown below are 6 T cell receptor beta chains from a single sample sequenced in a study of T cell responses to AZD1222 COVID-19 vaccine. Produced via immunoSEQ multiplex PCR; TCRdb's table is partial and in-frame only. This sample has roughly 85,000 clones, with 90% found just once. The sequencing used peripheral blood, collected 28 days after the second AZD1222 dose. The receptors stem from an adult who received the AZD1222 COVID-19 vaccine.

This clone appeared once. The chain recombines TRBV7-8 with TRBJ2-1, with a tentative D call TRBD2 (5 bases). V was trimmed by 1 base and J by 8 bases, leaving 12 bases between them. The CDR3 totals 14 residues. Germline V gene data show CDR1 as SGHVS and CDR2 as FQNEAQ. The CDR3 nucleotides are TGTGCCAGCAGCTTAGGGTGGCTAGCCCATGAGCAGTTCTTC. Translated, it gives CASSLGWLAHEQFF.

V is TRBV20-1 and J is TRBJ2-3, with unresolved D. V lost 3 bases and J 5 bases, leaving 6 bases between the germline ends. The CDR3 has 11 amino acids. Germline V lookup: CDR1 DFQATT, CDR2 SNEGSKA (reference sequence). The CDR3 nucleotides are TGCAGTGCTAGCACTATAGATACGCAGTATTTT. Translated, it gives CSASTIDTQYF.

The rearrangement joins TRBV5-1 to TRBJ2-3; 8 bases fit TRBD1. The trim removed 4 bases at V and 3 bases at J, leaving 7 bases unmatched. Germline values: CDR1 SGHRS, CDR2 YFSETQ. The CDR3 loop spans 15 amino acids. This CDR3 reads CASSGGQDATDTQYF. Written as DNA, the CDR3 is TGCGCCAGCAGCGGGGGACAGGACGCGACAGATACGCAGTATTTT.

This chain joins TRBV5-4 and TRBJ2-5; D ambiguous. V was clipped by 0 bases and J by 1 base, with 7 bases between them. This CDR3 is 14 amino acids long. Germline lookup yields CDR1 SGHNT and CDR2 YYREEE (reference sequence). CDR3 sequence (DNA): TGTGCCAGCAGCTTGGATAGGGCCCAAGAGACCCAGTACTTC. Its translation: CASSLDRAQETQYF.

The chain combines TRBV11-2 with TRBJ2-1; D uncertain. Germline CDR1 is SGHAT and CDR2 is FQNNGV. The CDR3 sequence is 15 residues long. The V gene lost 0 bases and the J gene lost 0 bases, with 6 bases spanning the gap. Here the CDR3 DNA reads TGTGCCAGCAGCTTAGAGGCTAGCTCCTACAATGAGCAGTTCTTC. This codes for CASSLEASSYNEQFF.

The chain is built from TRBV5-6 and TRBJ1-3; D is possibly TRBD1 (5 bases). The CDR3 is 13 amino acids. Germline values: CDR1 SGHDT, CDR2 YYEEEE. Trimming removed 0 bases from V and 7 bases from J, with 8 bases in between. This CDR3 is CASSLGGLNTIYF. The CDR3, as DNA: TGTGCCAGCAGCTTGGGGGGGTTGAACACCATATATTTT.